A single TCR beta chain is shown here with its context. Antigen specificity is unknown. This record comes from a study of blood T cells in healthy people across ages. This CDR3 contains 16 residues. The ends were cut back, 0 bases at V and 3 bases at J, with 14 bases in the middle. The germline CDR1 and CDR2 sequences are MGHRA and YSYEKL. Study-wide findings and caveats: Observed TCR beta diversity showed a strong correlation with the percentage of naive T cells as measured by flow cytometry.

Through a sample-barcoded 5' primer and a J-beta primer mix, a second PCR was run for 7 to 11 cycles. From the 5' RACE reads, TCRdb called clonotypes with MiXCR, one entry per CDR3 protein. The data show roughly 900,000 distinct CDR3 sequences, 29% seen once. Sequences were obtained from blood. The TCR sequence derives from an elderly woman in good health. J is TRBJ1-2 and V is TRBV4-1; D uncertain. The CDR3 reads CASSQEKEQRHYGYTF. CDR3 DNA: TGCGCCAGCAGCCAAGAAAAGGAACAGAGGCACTATGGCTACACCTTC.